The 25 T cell receptor beta chains below all came from one sample that was sequenced in a study of cytotoxic CD8 clonotypes in ibrutinib-treated CLL. Here immunoSEQ multiplex PCR was the method, and the copy in TCRdb shows in-frame clones only, minus some. The repertoire holds about 160,000 clones, about 80% seen once, with about 4.9% in the top ten. Here the sequenced sample was PBMCs, taken after 24 months of ibrutinib treatment. All receptors derive from a human donor with chronic lymphocytic leukemia.

J is TRBJ2-7 and V is TRBV6-6; D is perhaps TRBD1 or TRBD2 (5 bases each). The CDR3 has 15 amino acids. Germline CDR1 is MNHNY and CDR2 is SVGAGI (reference sequence). With 0 bases removed from V and 0 bases from J, the gap between germline ends came to 9 bases. The CDR3 coding sequence is TGTGCCAGCAGTTACTCGGGACGGGGCTCCTACGAGCAGTACTTC. Protein: CASSYSGRGSYEQYF.

This sequence joins TRBV7-2 and TRBJ2-3; either TRBD1 or TRBD2 may fit D (5 bases each). The CDR3 extends over 16 amino acids. Germline-derived CDR1 and CDR2 are SGHTA and FQGNSA. Trimming shortened V by 5 bases and J by 8 bases, and 23 bases separated the two germline ends. For the CDR3, the DNA is TGTGCCAGCAGCGCTCGAGGGACCCCCGGGGTTGGTACGCAGTATTTT. Residues: CASSARGTPGVGTQYF. Using reference TRBV7-2 and TRBJ2-3 for the parts outside the CDR3, the full variable domain is GAGVSQSPSNKVTEKGKDVELRCDPISGHTALYWYRQSLGQGLEFLIYFQGNSAPDKSGLPSDRFSAERTGGSVSTLTIQRTQQEDSAVYLCASSARGTPGVGTQYFGPGTRLTVL.

J is TRBJ2-3 and V is TRBV25-1; 9 bases are shared with TRBD1. Germline lookup yields CDR1 MGHDK and CDR2 SYGVNS. This CDR3 region has 16 residues. V gave up 0 bases and J gave up 2 bases; unmatched junction bases: 3. CDR3 in DNA: TGTGCCAGCAGTGAATATAGGACAGGGGTCACAGATACGCAGTATTTT. It encodes CASSEYRTGVTDTQYF.

The V call is TRBV29-1, the J call TRBJ2-7, with 8 bases aligning to TRBD1. This CDR3 is built from 14 residues. J gave up 1 base and V 6 bases, and 8 bases lay outside the gene matches. Looked up from germline, CDR1 is SQVTM and CDR2 is ANQGSEA. CDR3 coding DNA: TGCAGCGTCTCGAATGACAGGGGTTCCTACGAGCAGTACTTC. This encodes CSVSNDRGSYEQYF.

V gene TRBV18 combines with J gene TRBJ2-5, with a weak D call TRBD1 (5 bases). With 3 bases removed from V and 2 bases from J, the gap between germline ends came to 13 bases. Germline assignment: CDR1 KGHSH and CDR2 LQKENI. CDR3 size: 15 residues. The CDR3 DNA reads TGTGCCAGCTCACCTTACCAGGCAGGGCAAGAGACCCAGTACTTC. It encodes CASSPYQAGQETQYF.

V usage is TRBV2 and J usage is TRBJ2-7, with D perhaps TRBD1 or TRBD2 (6 bases each). The CDR3 has 15 amino acids. With 6 bases removed from V and 7 bases from J, the gap between germline ends came to 22 bases. CDR1 is SNHLY and CDR2 is FYNNEI in the germline V gene. This chain's CDR3 is CASRGGRQVGAEQYF. The DNA of the CDR3 is TGTGCCAGCAGAGGGGGGAGACAGGTCGGGGCGGAGCAGTACTTC. Variable domain in full (rest from reference TRBV2 and TRBJ2-7): EPEVTQTPSHQVTQMGQEVILRCVPISNHLYFYWYRQILGQKVEFLVSFYNNEISEKSEIFDDQFSVERPDGSNFTLKIRSTKLEDSAMYFCASRGGRQVGAEQYFGPGTRLTVT.

The chain recombines TRBV4-3 with TRBJ1-1, with unresolved D. The length of the CDR3 is 15 residues. The V gene lost 1 base and the J gene lost 5 bases, with 14 bases spanning the gap. CDR1 is LGHNA and CDR2 is YSLEER in the germline V gene. CDR3 loop: CASSQGGLQVTEAFF. As DNA, the CDR3 is TGCGCCAGCAGCCAAGGCGGGCTCCAGGTAACTGAAGCTTTCTTT.

The chain employs TRBV7-9 and TRBJ1-2, with TRBD1 matching 9 bases. From germline, CDR1 is SEHNR and CDR2 FQNEAQ (reference sequence). Germline trimming cut 1 base from V and 8 bases from J; bases unmatched to any gene: 2. The CDR3 runs to 13 residues. The CDR3 DNA reads as TGTGCCAGCAGCTTAGGGACAGGGGTCGGCTACACCTTC. Protein product: CASSLGTGVGYTF. The complete variable domain, with remaining parts taken from reference TRBV7-9 and TRBJ1-2, reads DTGVSQNPRHKITKRGQNVTFRCDPISEHNRLYWYRQTLGQGPEFLTYFQNEAQLEKSRLLSDRFSAERPKGSFSTLEIQRTEQGDSAMYLCASSLGTGVGYTFGSGTRLTVV.

This clone was seen only once. The rearrangement uses TRBV28 and TRBJ1-5, with a tentative D call TRBD1 (6 bases). CDR1 and CDR2 (germline): MDHEN, SYDVKM. This CDR3 comprises 15 residues. Trimming pared 6 bases from V and 4 bases from J, leaving 16 bases between. The CDR3 spells CASSLRGKGNQPQHF. The DNA for the CDR3 is TGTGCCAGCAGCCTGAGGGGGAAGGGGAATCAGCCCCAGCATTTT.

This clone turned up a few times. This rearrangement joins TRBV6-6 to TRBJ1-5, with unresolved D. Trimming took off 4 bases at V and 4 bases at J, with 14 bases between the two ends. CDR1 is MNHNY and CDR2 is SVGAGI in the germline V gene (reference sequence). This CDR3 is built from 15 residues. CDR3 nucleotides: TGTGCCAGCAGTTTCGAGAGGAAAGTGAATCAGCCCCAGCATTTT. As protein: CASSFERKVNQPQHF.

This sequence joins TRBV28 and TRBJ1-2, with D maybe TRBD1 (5 bases). Trimming stripped 3 bases from V and 4 bases from J, with 15 bases between. Germline values: CDR1 MDHEN, CDR2 SYDVKM. The CDR3 is 15 residues long. The CDR3 region is CASSLTDHLGYGYTF. In DNA form, the CDR3 reads TGTGCCAGCAGTTTGACAGACCACCTCGGCTATGGCTACACCTTC.

The CDR3 region is CASQPGGSNIQYF. Written as DNA, the CDR3 is TGTGCCAGCCAACCCGGCGGGTCAAACATTCAGTACTTC. The V and J genes are TRBV6-5 and TRBJ2-4; perhaps TRBD2 as D (5 bases). Germline V lookup: CDR1 MNHEY, CDR2 SVGAGI. The CDR3 runs 13 residues. Trimming removed 8 bases at V and 6 bases at J, with 14 bases between.

J is TRBJ2-6 and V is TRBV29-1, with D possibly being TRBD1 (6 bases). This CDR3 contains 17 residues. Trimming cost V 0 bases and J 4 bases, with 16 bases left between them. Germline V gene lookup returns CDR1 SQVTM and CDR2 ANQGSEA. CDR3 nucleotide sequence: TGCAGCGTTGAAGAACGAAAACAGGGTTACGGGGCCAACGTCCTGACTTTC. Its protein product is CSVEERKQGYGANVLTF.

This clone was found a few times. CDR3 in DNA: TGTGCCAGCAGTGAATCGGGCACTGAAGCTTTCTTT. This encodes CASSESGTEAFF. This sequence joins TRBV2 and TRBJ1-1; D is uncertain. CDR1 is SNHLY and CDR2 is FYNNEI in the germline V gene. The CDR3 contains 12 residues. The V gene lost 2 bases and the J gene lost 4 bases, with 5 bases spanning the gap.

The chain is built from TRBV5-6 and TRBJ1-2, with TRBD1 identical over 9 bases. J gave up 8 bases and V 4 bases, and 12 bases lay outside the gene matches. The CDR3 consists of 15 residues. The V gene's germline CDR1 is SGHDT and CDR2 YYEEEE. In DNA, the CDR3 is TGTGCCAGCAGCGCCCGGGACAGGGTTTTATCGGGCTACACCTTC. Encoded protein: CASSARDRVLSGYTF.

The chain joins TRBV28 to TRBJ2-3; TRBD2 agrees at 9 bases. Germline V gene sequence: CDR1 MDHEN, CDR2 SYDVKM. The length of the CDR3 is 18 residues. V lost 3 bases and J lost 3; bases outside the gene matches: 13. DNA for the CDR3: TGTGCCAGCAGTTTCTCATTGGGTAGCGGGAGCTTAACAGATACGCAGTATTTT. This sequence encodes CASSFSLGSGSLTDTQYF.

The J gene is TRBJ2-1, the V gene TRBV5-4; 10 bases line up with TRBD2. The germline V gene encodes CDR1 SGHNT and CDR2 YYREEE (reference sequence). V lost 4 bases to trimming and J lost 5 bases; unmatched junction nucleotides: 9. The CDR3 loop spans 16 amino acids. The DNA of the CDR3 is TGTGCCAGCAGCATCCCTAGCGGGGGCCCCCACAATGAGCAGTTCTTC. This sequence encodes CASSIPSGGPHNEQFF.

This chain links TRBV6-1 with TRBJ1-5; the D gene is possibly TRBD1 (5 bases). V was clipped by 6 bases and J by 5 bases, with 8 bases between them. Germline V gene lookup returns CDR1 MNHNS and CDR2 SASEGT. This CDR3 comprises 12 residues. Here the CDR3 reads CASRDTDQPQHF. The CDR3 DNA is TGTGCCAGCAGGGACACAGATCAGCCCCAGCATTTT.

This chain joins TRBV7-9 and TRBJ2-3; D gene ambiguous. CDR1 is SEHNR and CDR2 is FQNEAQ in the germline V gene (reference sequence). This CDR3 spans 14 amino acids. V gave up 1 base and J gave up 4 bases, with 9 bases separating them. For the CDR3, the DNA is TGTGCCAGCAGCTTAGGGTTGGGCCCAGATACGCAGTATTTT. It yields the protein CASSLGLGPDTQYF.

The rearrangement uses TRBV25-1 and TRBJ2-5, with 9 bases that match TRBD2. Germline V CDR1 and CDR2: MGHDK, SYGVNS. V lost 7 bases to trimming and J lost 2 bases; unmatched junction nucleotides: 11. The CDR3 length is 16 residues. The CDR3 spells CASTRRASGVQETQYF. As DNA, the CDR3 is TGTGCCAGCACCCGGCGGGCTAGCGGGGTTCAAGAGACCCAGTACTTC. The full variable domain, in which reference TRBV25-1 and TRBJ2-5 provide the parts outside the CDR3, is EADIYQTPRYLVIGTGKKITLECSQTMGHDKMYWYQQDPGMELHLIHYSYGVNSTEKGDLSSESTVSRIRTEHFPLTLESARPSHTSQYLCASTRRASGVQETQYFGPGTRLLVL.

V usage is TRBV28 and J usage is TRBJ2-3; TRBD2 matches 12 bases. The CDR3 spans 15 residues. Germline-derived CDR1 and CDR2 are MDHEN and SYDVKM. V was pared by 2 bases and J by 6 bases, with 3 bases of the junction left unmatched. Here the CDR3 DNA reads TGTGCCAGCAGTTTAATTACTAGCGGGAGGGATACGCAGTATTTT. This codes for CASSLITSGRDTQYF.

J is TRBJ1-3 and V is TRBV18; tentatively, D is TRBD1 (6 bases). This CDR3 has 14 amino acids. V lost 5 bases, J lost 3 bases, and 11 bases lay in between. CDR1 and CDR2 (germline): KGHSH, LQKENI. The CDR3 is CASSTGHGGNTIYF. The CDR3 DNA follows: TGTGCCAGCTCAACAGGGCACGGTGGAAACACCATATATTTT.

By share, this clone counts as medium-sized (0.01 to 0.1%). This chain links TRBV5-1 with TRBJ2-1; maybe TRBD2 (6 bases). Deletions cut 4 bases from V and 6 bases from J, with 11 bases between. CDR1 SGHRS and CDR2 YFSETQ come from the germline V gene. CDR3 size: 13 residues. The CDR3 sequence: CASSPGSFNEQFF. As DNA, the CDR3 is TGCGCCAGCAGCCCCGGGAGCTTCAATGAGCAGTTCTTC.

The rearrangement links TRBV5-1 to TRBJ2-3; D might be TRBD2 (6 bases). The V and J ends lost 3 bases and 0 bases respectively, with 11 bases between them. In germline, CDR1 is SGHRS, CDR2 YFSETQ. The CDR3 contains 15 residues. The CDR3 is CASSSVGTSTDTQYF. DNA of the CDR3: TGCGCCAGCAGCTCGGTGGGGACTAGCACAGATACGCAGTATTTT.

The rearrangement links TRBV4-1 to TRBJ1-1; TRBD1 matches 8 bases. CDR1 MGHRA and CDR2 YSYEKL come from the germline V gene. This CDR3 region has 16 residues. The ends lost 5 bases at V and 4 bases at J; junction bases unmatched: 12. The CDR3 DNA sequence: TGCGCCAGCAGCTTAGGGATTATACAGGGGGGCACTGAAGCTTTCTTT. It is translated as CASSLGIIQGGTEAFF.